This T cell receptor (beta chain) was retrieved from a study of T cell changes during pregnancy in multiple sclerosis. With 4 bases clipped from V and 3 bases from J, the junction kept 5 bases outside the gene matches. The CDR3 runs to 15 residues. The germline gives CDR1 SNHLY, CDR2 FYNNEI. Data came from immunoSEQ multiplex PCR; TCRdb stores just in-frame clones and leaves some out. There are 38,000 or so clones in the sample; 94% occur only once, and about 0.4% lies in the top ten. The sample was CD4+ T cells from peripheral blood mononuclear cells, taken in the second trimester of pregnancy. The TCR was taken from a female donor with multiple sclerosis, enrolled in a pregnancy study. The rearrangement uses TRBV2 and TRBJ2-1; 8 bases line up with TRBD2. The CDR3 sequence: CASSATSDRYNEQFF. CDR3 DNA: TGTGCCAGCAGTGCGACTAGCGACCGCTACAATGAGCAGTTCTTC.